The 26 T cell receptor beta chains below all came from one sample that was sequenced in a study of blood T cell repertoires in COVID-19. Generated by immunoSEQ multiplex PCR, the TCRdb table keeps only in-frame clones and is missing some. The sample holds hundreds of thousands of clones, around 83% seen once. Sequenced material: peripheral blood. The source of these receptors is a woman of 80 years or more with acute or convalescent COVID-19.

The CDR3 DNA follows: TGTGCCAGCAGCTTATGGACTAGCGACTCAGATACGCAGTATTTT. Translating gives CASSLWTSDSDTQYF. This chain connects TRBV7-9 to TRBJ2-3; TRBD2 agrees at 9 bases. Per the germline V gene, CDR1 is SEHNR and CDR2 is FQNEAQ (reference sequence). Trimming cost V 2 bases and J 4 bases; bases outside gene matches: 4. CDR3 length: 15 amino acids.

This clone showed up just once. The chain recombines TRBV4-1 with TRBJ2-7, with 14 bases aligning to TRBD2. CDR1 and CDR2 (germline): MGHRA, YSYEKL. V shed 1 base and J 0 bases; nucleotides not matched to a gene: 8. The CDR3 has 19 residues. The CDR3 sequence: CASSQAPGLAGGNSYEQYF. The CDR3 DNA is TGCGCCAGCAGCCAAGCCCCAGGACTAGCGGGGGGAAACTCCTACGAGCAGTACTTC.

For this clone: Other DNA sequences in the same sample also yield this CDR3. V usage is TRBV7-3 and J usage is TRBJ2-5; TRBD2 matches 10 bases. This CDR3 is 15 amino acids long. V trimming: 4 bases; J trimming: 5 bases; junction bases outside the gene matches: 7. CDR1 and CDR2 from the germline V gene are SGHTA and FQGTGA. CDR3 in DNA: TGTGCCAGCAGCTCAGCGGGGGGGCCCGGGGAGACCCAGTACTTC. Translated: CASSSAGGPGETQYF.

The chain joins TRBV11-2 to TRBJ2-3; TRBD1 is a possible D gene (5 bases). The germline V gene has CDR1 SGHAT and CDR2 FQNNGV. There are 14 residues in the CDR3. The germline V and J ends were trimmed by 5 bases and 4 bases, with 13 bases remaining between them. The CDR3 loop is CASSPGSTPDTQYF. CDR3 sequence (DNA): TGTGCCAGCAGCCCAGGGTCGACCCCAGATACGCAGTATTTT. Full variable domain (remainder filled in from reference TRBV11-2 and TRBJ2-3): EAGVAQSPRYKIIEKRQSVAFWCNPISGHATLYWYQQILGQGPKLLIQFQNNGVVDDSQLPKDRFSAERLKGVDSTLKIQPAKLEDSAVYLCASSPGSTPDTQYFGPGTRLTVL.

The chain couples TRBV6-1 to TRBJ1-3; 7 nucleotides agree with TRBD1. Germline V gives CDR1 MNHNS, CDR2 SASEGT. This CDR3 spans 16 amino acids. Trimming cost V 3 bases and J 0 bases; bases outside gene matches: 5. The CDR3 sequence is CASSDAGQASGNTIYF. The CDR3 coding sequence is TGTGCCAGCAGTGACGCCGGACAGGCCTCTGGAAACACCATATATTTT.

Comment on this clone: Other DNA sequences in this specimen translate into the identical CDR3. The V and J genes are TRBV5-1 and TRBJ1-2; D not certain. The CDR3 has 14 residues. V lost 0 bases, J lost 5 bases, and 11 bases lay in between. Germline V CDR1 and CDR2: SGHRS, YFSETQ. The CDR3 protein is CASSLEGGGYGYTF. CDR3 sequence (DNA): TGCGCCAGCAGCTTGGAGGGAGGCGGATATGGCTACACCTTC.

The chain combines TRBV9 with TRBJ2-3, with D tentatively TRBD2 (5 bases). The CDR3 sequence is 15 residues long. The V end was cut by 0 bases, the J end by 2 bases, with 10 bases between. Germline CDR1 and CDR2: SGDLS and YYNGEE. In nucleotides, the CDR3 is TGTGCCAGCAGCGTAGCGGGGTCCCACACAGATACGCAGTATTTT. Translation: CASSVAGSHTDTQYF. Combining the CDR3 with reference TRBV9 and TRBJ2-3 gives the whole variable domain DSGVTQTPKHLITATGQRVTLRCSPRSGDLSVYWYQQSLDQGLQFLIQYYNGEERAKGNILERFSAQQFPDLHSELNLSSLELGDSALYFCASSVAGSHTDTQYFGPGTRLTVL.

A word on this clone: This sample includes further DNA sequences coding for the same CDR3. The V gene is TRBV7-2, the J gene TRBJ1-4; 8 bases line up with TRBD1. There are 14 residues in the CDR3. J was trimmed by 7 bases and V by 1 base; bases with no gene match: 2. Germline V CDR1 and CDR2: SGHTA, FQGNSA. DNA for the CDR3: TGTGCCAGCAGCTTAGACAGGGGGGTTGAAAAACTGTTTTTT. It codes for CASSLDRGVEKLFF.

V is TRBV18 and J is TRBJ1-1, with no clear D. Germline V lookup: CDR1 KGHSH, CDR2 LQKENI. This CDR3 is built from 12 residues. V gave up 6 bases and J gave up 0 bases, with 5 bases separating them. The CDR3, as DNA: TGTGCCAGCTCCGACATGAACACTGAAGCTTTCTTT. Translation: CASSDMNTEAFF. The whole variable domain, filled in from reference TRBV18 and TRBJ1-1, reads NAGVMQNPRHLVRRRGQEARLRCSPMKGHSHVYWYRQLPEEGLKFMVYLQKENIIDESGMPKERFSAEFPKEGPSILRIQQVVRGDSAAYFCASSDMNTEAFFGQGTRLTVV.

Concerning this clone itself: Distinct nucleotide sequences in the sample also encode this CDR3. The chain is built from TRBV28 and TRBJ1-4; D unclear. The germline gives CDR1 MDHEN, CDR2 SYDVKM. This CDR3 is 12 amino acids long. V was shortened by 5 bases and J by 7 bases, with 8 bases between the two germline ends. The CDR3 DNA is TGTGCCAGCAGTCCCCGGGTTGAAAAACTGTTTTTT. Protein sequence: CASSPRVEKLFF.

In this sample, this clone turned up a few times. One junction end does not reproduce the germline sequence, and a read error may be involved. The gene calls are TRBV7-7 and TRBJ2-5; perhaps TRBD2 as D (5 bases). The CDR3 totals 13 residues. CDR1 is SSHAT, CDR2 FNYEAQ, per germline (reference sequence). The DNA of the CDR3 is TGTGCTAGCAGCTTAGGGCGGGTGGAGACCCAGTACTTC. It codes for CASSLGRVETQYF.

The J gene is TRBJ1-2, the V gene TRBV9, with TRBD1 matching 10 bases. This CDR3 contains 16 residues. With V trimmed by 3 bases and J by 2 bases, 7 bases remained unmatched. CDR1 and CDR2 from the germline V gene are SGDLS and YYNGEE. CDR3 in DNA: TGTGCCAGCAGCGGAGGGACAGGGGCGACGAACTATGGCTACACCTTC. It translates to CASSGGTGATNYGYTF.

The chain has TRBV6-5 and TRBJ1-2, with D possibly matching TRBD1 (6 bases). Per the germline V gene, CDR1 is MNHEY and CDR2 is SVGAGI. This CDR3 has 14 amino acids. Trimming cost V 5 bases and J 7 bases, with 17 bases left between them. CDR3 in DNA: TGTGCCAGCAGTACCCTGGGGGGGGCCGTTGGCTACACCTTC. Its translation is CASSTLGGAVGYTF.

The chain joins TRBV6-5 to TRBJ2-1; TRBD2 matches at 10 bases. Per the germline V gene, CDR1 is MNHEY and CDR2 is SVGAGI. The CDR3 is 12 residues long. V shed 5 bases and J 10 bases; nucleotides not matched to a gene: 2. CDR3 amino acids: CASSRTSGEQFF. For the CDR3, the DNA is TGTGCCAGCAGTAGGACTAGCGGAGAGCAGTTCTTC.

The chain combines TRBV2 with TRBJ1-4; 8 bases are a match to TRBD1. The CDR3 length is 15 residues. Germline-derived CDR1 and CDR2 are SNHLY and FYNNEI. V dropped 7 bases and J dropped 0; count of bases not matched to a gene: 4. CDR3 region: CASTQGAATNEKLFF. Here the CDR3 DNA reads TGTGCCAGCACCCAGGGGGCGGCAACTAATGAAAAACTGTTTTTT.

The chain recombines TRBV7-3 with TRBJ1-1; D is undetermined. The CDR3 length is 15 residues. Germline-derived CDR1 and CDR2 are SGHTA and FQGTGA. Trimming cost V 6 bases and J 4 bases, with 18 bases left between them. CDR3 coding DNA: TGTGCCAGCAGTTTTTCCATGAGAGGAGCCACTGAAGCTTTCTTT. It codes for CASSFSMRGATEAFF.

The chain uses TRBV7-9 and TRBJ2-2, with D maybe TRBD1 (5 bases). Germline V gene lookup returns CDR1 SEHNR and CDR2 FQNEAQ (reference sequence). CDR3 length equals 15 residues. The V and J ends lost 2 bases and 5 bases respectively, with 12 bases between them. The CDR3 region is CASSLRGPSTGELFF. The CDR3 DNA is TGTGCCAGCAGCTTAAGGGGTCCTTCAACCGGGGAGCTGTTTTTT.

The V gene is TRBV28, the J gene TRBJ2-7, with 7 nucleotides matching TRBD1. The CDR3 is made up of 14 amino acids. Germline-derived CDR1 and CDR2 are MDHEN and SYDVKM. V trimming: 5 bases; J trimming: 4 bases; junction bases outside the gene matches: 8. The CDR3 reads CASSIPGTAYEQYF. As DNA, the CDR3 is TGTGCCAGCAGTATCCCCGGGACAGCGTACGAGCAGTACTTC.

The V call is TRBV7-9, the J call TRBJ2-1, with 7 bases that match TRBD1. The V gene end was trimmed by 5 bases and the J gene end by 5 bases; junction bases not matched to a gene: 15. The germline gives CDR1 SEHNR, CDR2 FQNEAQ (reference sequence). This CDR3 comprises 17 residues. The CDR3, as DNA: TGTGCCAGCAGCCCTGATTACAGGGGCCCAAGGGACAATGAGCAGTTCTTC. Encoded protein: CASSPDYRGPRDNEQFF.

CDR3 amino acids: CASSYRGPGNQPQHF. In DNA, the CDR3 is TGTGCCAGCAGTTACAGGGGGCCCGGCAATCAGCCCCAGCATTTT. This chain connects TRBV6-5 to TRBJ1-5, with 7 bases aligning to TRBD1. The CDR3 extends over 15 amino acids. V shed 2 bases, J shed 2 bases, and the junction held 3 bases outside the gene matches. CDR1 MNHEY and CDR2 SVGAGI come from the germline V gene.

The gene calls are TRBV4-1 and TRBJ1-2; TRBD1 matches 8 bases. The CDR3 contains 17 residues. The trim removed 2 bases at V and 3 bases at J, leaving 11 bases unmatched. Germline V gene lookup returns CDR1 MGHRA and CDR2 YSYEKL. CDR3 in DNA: TGCGCCAGCAGCCAAAACACCCAGGGGGCCCGTGACTATGGCTACACCTTC. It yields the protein CASSQNTQGARDYGYTF.

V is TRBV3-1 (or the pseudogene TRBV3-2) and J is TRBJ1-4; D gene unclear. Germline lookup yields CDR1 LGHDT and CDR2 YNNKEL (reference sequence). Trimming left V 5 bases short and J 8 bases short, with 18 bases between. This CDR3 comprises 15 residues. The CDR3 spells CASSSGSPGREKLFF. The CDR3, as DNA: TGTGCCAGCAGCTCCGGGAGCCCCGGACGCGAAAAACTGTTTTTT.

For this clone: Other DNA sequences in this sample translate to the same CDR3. CDR3 nucleotide sequence: TGTGCCAGTAGTATAGAGGGGGGCACTGAAGCTTTCTTT. Its translation: CASSIEGGTEAFF. J is TRBJ1-1 and V is TRBV19; a possible D gene is TRBD1 (5 bases). In germline, CDR1 is LNHDA, CDR2 SQIVND (reference sequence). This CDR3 spans 13 amino acids. Trimming took off 0 bases at V and 4 bases at J, with 6 bases between the two ends.

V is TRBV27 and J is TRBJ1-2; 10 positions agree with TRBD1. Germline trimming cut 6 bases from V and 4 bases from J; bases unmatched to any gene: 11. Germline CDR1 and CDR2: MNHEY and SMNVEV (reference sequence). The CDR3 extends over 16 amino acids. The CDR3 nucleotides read TGTGCCAGCAGCTCCTCGGCGGGACAGGGGACCTATGGCTACACCTTC. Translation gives CASSSSAGQGTYGYTF.

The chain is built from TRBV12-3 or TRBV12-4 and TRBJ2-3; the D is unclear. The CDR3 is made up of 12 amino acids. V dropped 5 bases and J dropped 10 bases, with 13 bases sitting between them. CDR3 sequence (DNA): TGTGCCAGCAGTCCCCGTGGGCAGCCGCAGTATTTT. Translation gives CASSPRGQPQYF.

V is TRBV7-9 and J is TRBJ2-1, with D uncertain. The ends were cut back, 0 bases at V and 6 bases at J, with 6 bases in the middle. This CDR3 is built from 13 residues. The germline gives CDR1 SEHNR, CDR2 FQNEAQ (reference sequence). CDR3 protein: CASSLADFNEQFF. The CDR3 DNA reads TGTGCCAGCAGCTTAGCCGACTTCAATGAGCAGTTCTTC.